The next 30 T cell receptor beta chains were all read from a single sample in a study of response to subunit inactivated influenza vaccine (dated by TCRdb to the late 2010s). Library method: RT-PCR. The sequencer was an Illumina HiSeq 2500. TCRdb trimmed public reads at Q25 via fastp, called clones via MiXCR and kept in-frame beta chains. Identical CDR3 protein sequences are pooled into one entry, listed with their most common genes and DNA. Counted in this sample were about 700,000 distinct CDR3 sequences; 11% to 15% of them appeared once. The ten largest account for 7.5% to 8% of the sample. This specimen consisted of PBMCs from blood, obtained 14 days before vaccination. The receptors stem from a man aged 45 to 65 who received an inactivated influenza vaccine. Donor details come from another sample of the same person, matched by shared clones.

This chain connects TRBV20-1 to TRBJ2-1; 12 bases fit TRBD2. This CDR3 contains 18 residues. The germline V gene encodes CDR1 DFQATT and CDR2 SNEGSKA (reference sequence). V shed 3 bases and J 9 bases; nucleotides not matched to a gene: 18. CDR3 sequence reads: CSASTLAGGTGLPGEQFF. The CDR3 coding sequence is TGCAGTGCTAGCACCCTAGCGGGGGGGACCGGGCTCCCGGGTGAGCAGTTCTTC.

This clonotype appeared many times. The rearrangement links TRBV12-3 or TRBV12-4 to TRBJ2-1; no clear D. CDR3 length equals 12 residues. V shed 6 bases and J shed 8 bases, with 11 bases lying between them. CDR3 nucleotide sequence: TGTGCCAGCAGCCAACAGCGTCATGAGCAGTTCTTC. It yields the protein CASSQQRHEQFF.

The sample holds a few counts of this clonotype. CDR3 coding DNA: TGTGCCAGCAGCTTGGCCCGACAGGCCGGAGAGACCCAGTACTTC. Encoded protein: CASSLARQAGETQYF. The chain employs TRBV5-6 and TRBJ2-5, with D perhaps matching TRBD1 (6 bases). Trimming pared 0 bases from V and 4 bases from J, leaving 13 bases between. Per germline, CDR1 SGHDT and CDR2 YYEEEE. The CDR3 totals 15 residues.

V is TRBV7-2 and J is TRBJ2-3, with 7 nucleotides matching TRBD2. The CDR3 sequence is 17 residues long. CDR1 is SGHTA and CDR2 is FQGNSA in the germline V gene. The V segment lost 3 bases and the J segment 3 bases; nucleotides outside the gene matches: 12. The CDR3 nucleotides are TGTGCCAGCAGCTTGGTTAGACTAGCAGACGGAACAGATACGCAGTATTTT. Encoded protein: CASSLVRLADGTDTQYF.

About this clonotype: A single base separates this from a much larger clone, so it may be a read error. In DNA, the CDR3 is TGTGCCAGCAGCGGTAGCAATCAGCCCCATCATTTT. It translates to CASSGSNQPHHF. The chain carries TRBV5-6 and TRBJ1-5; D gene ambiguous. CDR1 and CDR2 (germline): SGHDT, YYEEEE. The CDR3 sequence is 12 residues long.

In this sample, this clonotype turned up a few times. The chain has TRBV6-2 or TRBV6-3 and TRBJ2-7; 13 bases map to TRBD2. CDR1 and CDR2 (germline): MNHEY, SVGEGT. The CDR3 totals 18 residues. V lost 2 bases to trimming and J lost 0 bases; unmatched junction nucleotides: 7. CDR3 sequence: CASSYRSGTSGASYEQYF. CDR3 nucleotide sequence: TGTGCCAGCAGTTACCGTTCCGGGACTAGCGGGGCCTCCTACGAGCAGTACTTC.

V usage is TRBV4-3 and J usage is TRBJ2-4; D is unclear. The V end lost 0 bases, the J end lost 10 bases, and 16 bases lay between the germline ends. The CDR3 is made up of 15 amino acids. CDR1 and CDR2 from the germline V gene are LGHNA and YSLEER. CDR3 residues: CASSQDTGASRIQYF. The DNA for the CDR3 is TGCGCCAGCAGCCAAGACACGGGCGCCTCGAGGATTCAGTACTTC.

This clonotype was seen many times. The chain combines TRBV3-1 with TRBJ1-5; D gene ambiguous. Trimming shortened V by 0 bases and J by 9 bases, and 12 bases separated the two germline ends. CDR3 length: 14 residues. Germline V gives CDR1 LGHDT, CDR2 YNNKEL (reference sequence). The CDR3 is CASSQDRSRRPQHF. Written as DNA, the CDR3 is TGTGCCAGCAGCCAAGACCGTTCTAGGCGGCCCCAGCATTTT.

A few counts support this clonotype. The chain has TRBV4-3 and TRBJ2-2; TRBD1 agrees at 7 bases. V shed 2 bases and J 4 bases; nucleotides not matched to a gene: 10. The CDR3 has 17 residues. CDR1 LGHNA and CDR2 YSLEER come from the germline V gene. CDR3 in DNA: TGCGCCAGCAGCCAACAGGACAGGCGACGCGGCACCGGGGAGCTGTTTTTT. Its protein is CASSQQDRRRGTGELFF.

The chain employs TRBV7-9 and TRBJ2-1, with a tentative D call TRBD2 (6 bases). V was pared by 7 bases and J by 7 bases, with 11 bases between. The CDR3 length is 12 residues. Germline V gene sequence: CDR1 SEHNR, CDR2 FQNEAQ (reference sequence). CDR3 amino acids: CASIERGNEQFF. The CDR3 DNA follows: TGTGCCAGCATCGAACGGGGGAATGAGCAGTTCTTC.

This chain uses TRBV5-1 with TRBJ2-7; the match to TRBD2 covers 9 bases. Germline V lookup: CDR1 SGHRS, CDR2 YFSETQ. Losses at the gene ends were 0 bases for V and 4 bases for J; bases not matched to a gene: 5. CDR3 length: 15 residues. CDR3 protein: CASSLVAGDRYEQYF. The CDR3 DNA follows: TGCGCCAGCAGCTTGGTAGCGGGAGATCGATACGAGCAGTACTTC. Together with reference TRBV5-1 and TRBJ2-7, the CDR3 gives the full variable domain: KAGVTQTPRYLIKTRGQQVTLSCSPISGHRSVSWYQQTPGQGLQFLFEYFSETQRNKGNFPGRFSGRQFSNSRSEMNVSTLELGDSALYLCASSLVAGDRYEQYFGPGTRLTVT.

This clonotype was detected only a few times. This sequence joins TRBV2 and TRBJ2-2, with D possibly TRBD2 on 6 matching bases. The V gene lost 7 bases and the J gene lost 5 bases, with 14 bases spanning the gap. The CDR3 extends over 14 amino acids. Germline loops: CDR1 SNHLY, CDR2 FYNNEI. CDR3 in DNA: TGTGCCAGCACCGGGACGGGGGATACCGGGGAGCTGTTTTTT. Its protein is CASTGTGDTGELFF.

There are many counts of this clonotype. V is TRBV4-3 and J is TRBJ2-5; 10 bases line up with TRBD1. V dropped 4 bases and J dropped 5; count of bases not matched to a gene: 4. The CDR3 is 14 amino acids. Germline CDR1 and CDR2: LGHNA and YSLEER. CDR3 sequence reads: CASSRDRGSETQYF. The CDR3 DNA sequence: TGCGCCAGCAGCCGGGACAGGGGCTCGGAGACCCAGTACTTC.

This clonotype was recorded a few times. The chain is built from TRBV6-1 and TRBJ2-7, with D perhaps assigned TRBD1 or TRBD2 (5 bases each). Trimming removed 4 bases from V and 4 bases from J, with 11 bases in between. Per the germline V gene, CDR1 is MNHNS and CDR2 is SASEGT. The CDR3 consists of 13 residues. CDR3 in amino acids: CASSAHEGYEQYF. CDR3 DNA sequence: TGTGCCAGCAGTGCGCACGAGGGGTACGAGCAGTACTTC.

V is TRBV5-1 and J is TRBJ1-1, with 9 bases that match TRBD1. Germline V gives CDR1 SGHRS, CDR2 YFSETQ. V was pared by 4 bases and J by 1 base, with 5 bases of the junction left unmatched. This CDR3 is built from 15 residues. The CDR3 nucleotides read TGCGCCAGCAGCACTCCGGGACAGGGGAACACTGAAGCTTTCTTT. Its translation is CASSTPGQGNTEAFF.

This clonotype was observed at least ten times. This rearrangement joins TRBV27 to TRBJ1-5; 9 nucleotides agree with TRBD1. The CDR3 runs to 14 residues. Germline trimming cut 5 bases from V and 5 bases from J; bases unmatched to any gene: 4. Germline V gives CDR1 MNHEY, CDR2 SMNVEV (reference sequence). CDR3 nucleotide sequence: TGTGCCAGCAGTATTGGACAGGGGTATCAGCCCCAGCATTTT. This sequence encodes CASSIGQGYQPQHF.

V and J are TRBV7-2 and TRBJ2-7, with D unresolved. V lost 3 bases to trimming and J lost 6 bases, with 12 bases between them. Germline V gene data show CDR1 as SGHTA and CDR2 as FQGNSA. The CDR3 totals 13 residues. The CDR3 loop is CASSFPGATEQYF. In DNA, the CDR3 is TGTGCCAGCAGCTTTCCCGGTGCCACCGAGCAGTACTTC.

This clonotype showed up just a few times. V is TRBV24-1 and J is TRBJ2-7; unclear D gene. V lost 5 bases and J 5 bases, leaving 12 bases between the germline ends. CDR3 length: 13 amino acids. The germline gives CDR1 KGHDR, CDR2 SFDVKD. For the CDR3, the DNA is TGTGCCACCAGTGCCCATCACGAGCACGAGCAGTACTTC. Residues: CATSAHHEHEQYF.

This clonotype was seen many times. The chain carries TRBV12-3 or TRBV12-4 and TRBJ2-5; D might be TRBD2 (5 bases). V was pared by 6 bases and J by 5 bases, with 13 bases between. This CDR3 region has 13 residues. DNA of the CDR3: TGTGCCAGCAGCCTCCGGGGTGCGGAGACCCAGTACTTC. This gives the protein CASSLRGAETQYF.

There are a few counts of this clonotype. V and J are TRBV29-1 and TRBJ1-4; 11 positions match TRBD1. Germline CDR1 SQVTM, CDR2 ANQGSEA. The V segment lost 5 bases and the J segment 8 bases; nucleotides outside the gene matches: 4. This CDR3 region has 13 residues. This CDR3 reads CSVRDRGAEKLFF. The CDR3 DNA sequence: TGCAGCGTTAGGGACAGGGGGGCGGAAAAACTGTTTTTT.

This clonotype was found once. The conserved final phenylalanine or tryptophan is absent from the CDR3, which likely points to a read error. V is TRBV12-3 or TRBV12-4 and J is TRBJ2-3; D is uncertain. The CDR3 spans 15 residues. V was shortened by 7 bases and J by 0 bases, with 14 bases between the two germline ends. CDR3 loop: CASTDRTGSTDTQYS. CDR3 nucleotide sequence: TGTGCCAGCACCGACCGGACCGGTAGCACAGATACGCAGTATTCT.

There are a few counts of this clonotype. The V call is TRBV28, the J call TRBJ2-7, with 7 nucleotides matching TRBD1. The CDR3 has 15 amino acids. V trimming: 5 bases; J trimming: 4 bases; junction bases outside the gene matches: 11. Per germline, CDR1 MDHEN and CDR2 SYDVKM. The CDR3 DNA reads as TGTGCCAGCAGTGTCCGGGACAGCGCGTTTTACGAGCAGTACTTC. It translates to CASSVRDSAFYEQYF.

J is TRBJ2-1 and V is TRBV20-1; D could derive from TRBD1 or TRBD2 (6 bases each). Trimming removed 1 base from V and 3 bases from J, with 13 bases in between. CDR1 is DFQATT and CDR2 is SNEGSKA in the germline V gene (reference sequence). There are 15 residues in the CDR3. CDR3 residues: CSARGGARNYNEQFF. As DNA, the CDR3 is TGCAGTGCTAGAGGGGGGGCAAGGAACTACAATGAGCAGTTCTTC.

In its sample, this clonotype was seen a few times. The chain is built from TRBV25-1 and TRBJ2-2; no clear D. Germline CDR1 reads MGHDK; CDR2 reads SYGVNS. The V end lost 6 bases, the J end lost 6 bases, and 8 bases lay between the germline ends. The CDR3 loop spans 12 amino acids. For the CDR3, the DNA is TGTGCCAGCAGACTCTCAGCCGGGGAGCTGTTTTTT. Translation gives CASRLSAGELFF.

This clonotype has only a few counts. The chain carries TRBV11-2 and TRBJ2-5, with TRBD2 identical over 7 bases. The ends lost 4 bases at V and 6 bases at J; junction bases unmatched: 11. The length of the CDR3 is 15 residues. CDR1 and CDR2 from the germline V gene are SGHAT and FQNNGV. CDR3 sequence (DNA): TGTGCCAGCAGCTCCCACCGTGGGAGGGTGAAGACCCAGTACTTC. As protein: CASSSHRGRVKTQYF.

Details on this clonotype: Since a much larger clone is just one base distant, this may be a read error. The J gene is TRBJ2-5, the V gene TRBV14; D remains unclear. CDR1 is SGHDN, CDR2 FVKESK, per germline. V lost 0 bases to trimming and J lost 6 bases, with 5 bases between them. CDR3 size: 12 residues. This CDR3 reads CASSQDSKTQYF. The DNA of the CDR3 is TGTGCCAGCAGCCAAGATTCGAAGACCCAGTACTTC.

This clonotype was counted between two and nine times. The chain couples TRBV20-1 to TRBJ1-1, with D uncertain. V dropped 2 bases and J dropped 4 bases, with 5 bases sitting between them. The CDR3 totals 11 residues. Germline loops: CDR1 DFQATT, CDR2 SNEGSKA (reference sequence). As DNA, the CDR3 is TGCAGTGCTAGAACAGCCACTGAAGCTTTCTTT. It translates to CSARTATEAFF.

This clonotype was counted a few times. V and J are TRBV12-3 or TRBV12-4 and TRBJ1-2; weak D call: TRBD1 (6 bases). Trimming removed 5 bases at V and 2 bases at J, with 9 bases between. The CDR3 loop spans 13 amino acids. The CDR3 spells CASSEDRNYGYTF. CDR3 nucleotide sequence: TGTGCCAGCAGTGAGGACAGAAACTATGGCTACACCTTC.

This clonotype has a handful of counts. The rearrangement links TRBV12-3 or TRBV12-4 to TRBJ2-3; D ambiguous. V was clipped by 7 bases and J by 0 bases, with 14 bases between them. CDR3 length: 15 residues. CDR3: CASTDRTGSTDTQYF. CDR3 in DNA: TGTGCCAGCACCGACCGGACCGGTAGCACAGATACGCAGTATTTT.

This clonotype was counted a few times. The chain recombines TRBV4-1 with TRBJ1-5, with D maybe TRBD1 (6 bases). V lost 0 bases and J 0 bases, leaving 12 bases between the germline ends. The CDR3 is 17 amino acids. Germline CDR1 is MGHRA and CDR2 is YSYEKL. CDR3 sequence reads: CASSQEGTQLSNQPQHF. The CDR3 nucleotides are TGCGCCAGCAGCCAAGAGGGGACACAACTTAGCAATCAGCCCCAGCATTTT.